Listed here are 18 T cell receptor beta chains from one sample, sequenced in a study of T cells in narcolepsy. Data came from immunoSEQ multiplex PCR; TCRdb stores just in-frame clones and leaves some out. Here the sample spans about 30,000 clones, roughly four fifths being singletons. The specimen sequenced was CD45RA- memory CD4+ T cells from PBMCs. These TCRs come from a human donor with narcolepsy.

CDR3 region: CASSRDIDVTYEQYF. The CDR3 DNA is TGTGCCAGCAGCCGGGATATAGATGTTACCTACGAGCAGTACTTC. The gene calls are TRBV7-9 and TRBJ2-7; D may be TRBD2 (5 bases). Trimming removed 5 bases from V and 2 bases from J, with 16 bases in between. CDR1 is SEHNR and CDR2 is FQNEAQ in the germline V gene (reference sequence). This CDR3 spans 15 amino acids.

CDR3 in amino acids: CAWTIGVNSGNTIYF. In nucleotides, the CDR3 is TGTGCCTGGACTATAGGGGTGAACTCTGGAAACACCATATATTTT. The chain employs TRBV30 and TRBJ1-3, with a tentative D call TRBD1 (5 bases). Trimming removed 4 bases from V and 0 bases from J, with 13 bases in between. In germline, CDR1 is GTSNPN, CDR2 SVGIG (reference sequence). The length of the CDR3 is 15 residues.

This clone was seen a few times. The rearrangement uses TRBV7-9 and TRBJ1-2, with 8 bases identical to TRBD1. V was clipped by 3 bases and J by 0 bases; unmatched bases: 3. Germline CDR1 is SEHNR and CDR2 is FQNEAQ (reference sequence). The CDR3 has 15 amino acids. This CDR3 is CASSFDRGTNYGYTF. CDR3 in DNA: TGTGCCAGCAGCTTCGACAGGGGTACTAACTATGGCTACACCTTC.

V is TRBV9 and J is TRBJ1-2, with a weak D call TRBD1 (6 bases). Per the germline V gene, CDR1 is SGDLS and CDR2 is YYNGEE. CDR3 length: 13 amino acids. V was cut by 3 bases and J by 8 bases, with 14 bases left in between. CDR3 sequence: CASSAAGAGGYTF. For the CDR3, the DNA is TGTGCCAGCAGCGCCGCGGGGGCGGGCGGCTACACCTTC.

CDR3 residues: CASSLMREAFF. Written as DNA, the CDR3 is TGTGCCAGCAGCTTAATGCGTGAAGCTTTCTTT. This chain connects TRBV11-2 to TRBJ1-1; D is unresolved. The CDR3 is 11 amino acids. Germline V gene lookup returns CDR1 SGHAT and CDR2 FQNNGV. V lost 2 bases to trimming and J lost 7 bases, with 5 bases between them.

The chain employs TRBV7-2 and TRBJ2-5, with D possibly matching TRBD2 (7 bases). Germline CDR1 is SGHTA and CDR2 is FQGNSA. Trimming left V 1 base short and J 3 bases short, with 12 bases between. There are 15 residues in the CDR3. Written as DNA, the CDR3 is TGTGCCAGCAGCTTAGGGGGGGGCGGTGAAGAGACCCAGTACTTC. Translation gives CASSLGGGGEETQYF. Variable domain in full (rest from reference TRBV7-2 and TRBJ2-5): GAGVSQSPSNKVTEKGKDVELRCDPISGHTALYWYRQSLGQGLEFLIYFQGNSAPDKSGLPSDRFSAERTGGSVSTLTIQRTQQEDSAVYLCASSLGGGGEETQYFGPGTRLLVL.

This sequence joins TRBV5-1 and TRBJ2-5; 7 nucleotides line up with TRBD1. With 0 bases clipped from V and 1 base from J, the junction kept 6 bases outside the gene matches. The CDR3 is made up of 16 amino acids. Germline V gene lookup returns CDR1 SGHRS and CDR2 YFSETQ. CDR3 DNA: TGCGCCAGCAGCTTGGCGCCTTCAGGGGGCCAAGAGACCCAGTACTTC. Its translation: CASSLAPSGGQETQYF. Filled out from reference TRBV5-1 and TRBJ2-5, the complete variable domain reads KAGVTQTPRYLIKTRGQQVTLSCSPISGHRSVSWYQQTPGQGLQFLFEYFSETQRNKGNFPGRFSGRQFSNSRSEMNVSTLELGDSALYLCASSLAPSGGQETQYFGPGTRLLVL.

The J gene is TRBJ1-1, the V gene TRBV2; no reliable D call. Germline loops: CDR1 SNHLY, CDR2 FYNNEI. CDR3 length equals 12 residues. V was trimmed by 2 bases and J by 7 bases, leaving 8 bases between them. CDR3 DNA sequence: TGTGCCAGCAGTGAATCCCGGCGTGAAGCTTTCTTT. This gives the protein CASSESRREAFF.

The chain employs TRBV10-1 and TRBJ1-1; no reliable D call. V was cut by 4 bases and J by 1 base, with 7 bases left in between. The CDR3 is 13 residues long. The germline gives CDR1 WNHNN, CDR2 SYGVQD (reference sequence). CDR3 protein: CASSGGSNTEAFF. The CDR3 coding sequence is TGCGCCAGCAGTGGAGGATCGAACACTGAAGCTTTCTTT.

This clone is medium-sized by share. The chain links TRBV2 to TRBJ1-2; D is undetermined. Germline V CDR1 and CDR2: SNHLY, FYNNEI. The CDR3 is made up of 12 amino acids. V shed 3 bases and J shed 4 bases, with 6 bases lying between them. The CDR3 sequence: CASSDQVYGYTF. The DNA of the CDR3 is TGTGCCAGCAGTGATCAAGTCTATGGCTACACCTTC.

This clone is judged medium-sized. V is TRBV4-2 and J is TRBJ2-7, with 8 bases that match TRBD2. The CDR3 is made up of 15 amino acids. V was pared by 5 bases and J by 4 bases, with 10 bases of the junction left unmatched. Looked up from germline, CDR1 is LGHNA and CDR2 is YNFKEQ. In DNA form, the CDR3 reads TGTGCCAGCAGCAGGGAACTAGCGGATCGATACGAGCAGTACTTC. Protein: CASSRELADRYEQYF.

V gene TRBV7-6 combines with J gene TRBJ1-6; tentative D call: TRBD1 (6 bases). The CDR3 length is 14 residues. CDR1 is SGHVS, CDR2 FNYEAQ, per germline. Trimming took 1 base from V and 10 from J, leaving 11 bases between them. The CDR3 DNA reads TGTGCCAGCAGCTTAGTTACAGGGCAATCACCCCTCCACTTT. Translating gives CASSLVTGQSPLHF.

In DNA form, the CDR3 reads TGTGCCAGCAGTTACACCCCCCCCGAGAGCTATGGCTACACCTTC. Translated: CASSYTPPESYGYTF. V and J are TRBV6-5 and TRBJ1-2, with unresolved D. The CDR3 contains 15 residues. V shed 2 bases and J shed 4 bases, with 14 bases lying between them. The V gene's germline CDR1 is MNHEY and CDR2 SVGAGI.

J is TRBJ2-7 and V is TRBV7-2, with 7 bases that match TRBD1. Germline-derived CDR1 and CDR2 are SGHTA and FQGNSA. Trimming took 5 bases from V and 4 from J; bases not matched to a gene: 8. This CDR3 comprises 14 residues. The CDR3 is CASSPGDSKYEQYF. CDR3 DNA: TGTGCCAGCAGCCCAGGGGACAGCAAATACGAGCAGTACTTC.

A few counts support this clone. This chain uses TRBV7-6 with TRBJ1-5, with no clear D. The CDR3 runs to 13 residues. Germline V gives CDR1 SGHVS, CDR2 FNYEAQ. With 6 bases removed from V and 0 bases from J, the gap between germline ends came to 6 bases. CDR3 DNA: TGTGCCAGCAGTAAGGCTAGCAATCAGCCCCAGCATTTT. It yields the protein CASSKASNQPQHF.

This clone was picked up one time. The rearrangement links TRBV4-2 to TRBJ2-7; D remains ambiguous. Germline V CDR1 and CDR2: LGHNA, YNFKEQ. CDR3 length: 15 amino acids. Trimming cost V 1 base and J 6 bases, with 16 bases left between them. CDR3 sequence: CASSQGLSLEGEQYF. For the CDR3, the DNA is TGTGCCAGCAGCCAAGGTTTAAGCCTCGAAGGCGAGCAGTACTTC.

The V gene is TRBV5-1, the J gene TRBJ2-7; 8 bases map to TRBD2. The trim removed 4 bases at V and 2 bases at J, leaving 8 bases unmatched. The CDR3 sequence is 15 residues long. Germline lookup yields CDR1 SGHRS and CDR2 YFSETQ. The CDR3 protein is CASSGSGSYAYEQYF. For the CDR3, the DNA is TGCGCCAGCAGCGGGAGCGGGAGCTACGCCTACGAGCAGTACTTC.

The rearrangement links TRBV11-2 to TRBJ1-6, with 9 bases aligning to TRBD1. V lost 1 base, J lost 8 bases, and 9 bases stayed unmatched. Germline V gives CDR1 SGHAT, CDR2 FQNNGV. The CDR3 length is 17 residues. The DNA of the CDR3 is TGTGCCAGCAGCTTAGTGCCCCAGGGACAGGGTGATTCACCCCTCCACTTT. Its translation: CASSLVPQGQGDSPLHF.